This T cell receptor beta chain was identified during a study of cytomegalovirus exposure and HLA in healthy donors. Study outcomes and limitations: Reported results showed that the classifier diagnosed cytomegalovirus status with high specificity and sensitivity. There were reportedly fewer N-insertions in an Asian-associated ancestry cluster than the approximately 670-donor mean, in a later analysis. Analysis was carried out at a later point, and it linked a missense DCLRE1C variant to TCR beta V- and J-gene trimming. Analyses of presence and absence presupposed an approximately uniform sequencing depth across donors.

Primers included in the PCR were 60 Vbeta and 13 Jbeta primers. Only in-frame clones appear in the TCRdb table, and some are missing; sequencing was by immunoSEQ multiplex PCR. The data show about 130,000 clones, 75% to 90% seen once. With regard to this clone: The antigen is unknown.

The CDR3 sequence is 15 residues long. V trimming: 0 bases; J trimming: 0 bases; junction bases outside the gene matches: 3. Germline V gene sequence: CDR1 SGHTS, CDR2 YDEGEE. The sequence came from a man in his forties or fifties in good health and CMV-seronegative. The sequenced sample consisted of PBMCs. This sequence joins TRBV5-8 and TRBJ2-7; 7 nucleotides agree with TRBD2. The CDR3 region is CASSLARGSSYEQYF. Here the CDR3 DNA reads TGTGCCAGCAGCTTGGCGCGGGGGTCCTCCTACGAGCAGTACTTC.